Each of the 12 T cell receptor beta chains below was sequenced from the same sample in a study of T cell responses to AZD1222 COVID-19 vaccine. Only in-frame clones appear in the TCRdb table, and some are missing; sequencing was by immunoSEQ multiplex PCR. The sample gives roughly 150,000 clones, more than 85% of which show up once; approximately 4.8% is in the top ten. The sequenced sample was peripheral blood, obtained on day 0 of AZD1222 vaccination. The origin of the receptors is an adult in good health.

The CDR3 sequence is CASILPGDTEAFF. The CDR3, as DNA: TGTGCCAGCATCCTTCCAGGTGACACTGAAGCTTTCTTT. J is TRBJ1-1 and V is TRBV28; the D is unclear. The CDR3 runs 13 residues. V lost 7 bases, J lost 3 bases, and 12 bases lay in between. Germline V gene lookup returns CDR1 MDHEN and CDR2 SYDVKM.

The chain joins TRBV2 to TRBJ2-7, with 7 positions matching TRBD1. The germline V gene has CDR1 SNHLY and CDR2 FYNNEI. This CDR3 region has 14 residues. The V and J ends lost 8 bases and 0 bases, in that order; junction bases with no gene match: 7. CDR3 residues: CASAGTESSYEQYF. The CDR3 DNA follows: TGTGCCAGCGCCGGGACAGAGAGCTCCTACGAGCAGTACTTC. Supplemented by reference TRBV2 and TRBJ2-7, the full variable domain reads EPEVTQTPSHQVTQMGQEVILRCVPISNHLYFYWYRQILGQKVEFLVSFYNNEISEKSEIFDDQFSVERPDGSNFTLKIRSTKLEDSAMYFCASAGTESSYEQYFGPGTRLTVT.

The chain joins TRBV6-5 to TRBJ2-5; no clear D. This CDR3 is built from 11 residues. Germline CDR1 MNHEY, CDR2 SVGAGI. Deletions cut 5 bases from V and 14 bases from J, with 15 bases between. The chain's CDR3 is CASSTRSLTYF. The DNA for the CDR3 is TGTGCCAGCAGTACGCGAAGCCTTACCTACTTC.

The J gene is TRBJ2-3, the V gene TRBV11-3, with 7 nucleotides matching TRBD2. The CDR3 is 15 amino acids. CDR1 is SGHNT, CDR2 YENEEA, per germline. Trimming removed 6 bases from V and 2 bases from J; junction bases left unmatched: 8. The CDR3 DNA sequence: TGTGCCAGCAGTTCCGGGACTACCCTCACAGATACGCAGTATTTT. Translating it yields CASSSGTTLTDTQYF. Together with reference TRBV11-3 and TRBJ2-3, the CDR3 gives the full variable domain: EAGVVQSPRYKIIEKKQPVAFWCNPISGHNTLYWYLQNLGQGPELLIRYENEEAVDDSQLPKDRFSAERLKGVDSTLKIQPAELGDSAVYLCASSSGTTLTDTQYFGPGTRLTVL.

The chain uses TRBV7-2 and TRBJ1-3; D possibly corresponds to TRBD1 (5 bases). The germline CDR1 and CDR2 sequences are SGHTA and FQGNSA. The CDR3 has 15 amino acids. Trimming removed 4 bases at V and 0 bases at J, with 10 bases between. The CDR3 here is CASSWGPGSGNTIYF. CDR3 DNA: TGTGCCAGCAGCTGGGGACCGGGCTCTGGAAACACCATATATTTT.

The J gene is TRBJ2-1, the V gene TRBV2, with TRBD2 identical over 9 bases. Germline V gene sequence: CDR1 SNHLY, CDR2 FYNNEI. V trimming: 7 bases; J trimming: 0 bases; junction bases outside the gene matches: 13. The CDR3 runs to 18 residues. The CDR3 nucleotides are TGTGCCAGCATTATACTGTTGACTAGCGGAAGCTCCTACAATGAGCAGTTCTTC. Translated, it gives CASIILLTSGSSYNEQFF.

This clone was counted between two and nine times. The chain joins TRBV2 to TRBJ2-7; D is unclear. The V end was cut by 3 bases, the J end by 2 bases, with 2 bases between. The CDR3 contains 11 residues. Germline V gives CDR1 SNHLY, CDR2 FYNNEI. CDR3 sequence: CASSDPYEQYF. The CDR3 nucleotides read TGTGCCAGCAGTGACCCCTACGAGCAGTACTTC.

V is TRBV4-3 and J is TRBJ2-3, with D unclear. Trimming pared 4 bases from V and 0 bases from J, leaving 14 bases between. Germline-derived CDR1 and CDR2 are LGHNA and YSLEER. The CDR3 loop spans 16 amino acids. The CDR3: CASSLEAGTSTDTQYF. Here the CDR3 DNA reads TGCGCCAGCAGCCTCGAAGCTGGTACTAGCACAGATACGCAGTATTTT.

V is TRBV7-2 and J is TRBJ2-1; the match to TRBD2 covers 7 bases. This CDR3 has 17 residues. Germline trimming cut 1 base from V and 3 bases from J; bases unmatched to any gene: 9. Germline CDR1 and CDR2: SGHTA and FQGNSA. The DNA of the CDR3 is TGTGCCAGCAGCTTAGTAGGAACGGGACTAAACTACAATGAGCAGTTCTTC. Translating gives CASSLVGTGLNYNEQFF.

This chain connects TRBV5-1 to TRBJ2-2, with TRBD1 matching over 12 bases. CDR1 SGHRS and CDR2 YFSETQ come from the germline V gene. The CDR3 loop spans 20 amino acids. V was pared by 1 base and J by 6 bases, with 16 bases of the junction left unmatched. CDR3 DNA sequence: TGCGCCAGCAGCTTGACATCCGGGACAGGGGGCTTGAATGTCCCCGGGGAGCTGTTTTTT. Protein product: CASSLTSGTGGLNVPGELFF.

The rearrangement joins TRBV10-2 to TRBJ2-1; D possibly corresponds to TRBD2 (6 bases). V was trimmed by 0 bases and J by 4 bases, leaving 10 bases between them. Germline CDR1 is WSHSY and CDR2 is SAAADI. The CDR3 is 15 residues long. The DNA for the CDR3 is TGCGCCAGCAGTGAGTCCCGGGGGTTTTACAATGAGCAGTTCTTC. Residues: CASSESRGFYNEQFF.

The chain links TRBV24-1 to TRBJ1-2, with 7 bases aligning to TRBD1. The CDR3 runs 13 residues. The germline gives CDR1 KGHDR, CDR2 SFDVKD. Trimming removed 4 bases from V and 6 bases from J; junction bases left unmatched: 4. This CDR3 reads CATSDRTGDGYTF. CDR3 coding DNA: TGTGCCACCAGTGACCGGACAGGCGATGGCTACACCTTC.